This TCR beta chain was identified in a study of blood T cells in healthy people across ages. Alongside a J-beta primer mix, a sample-barcoded 5' primer served in a second PCR lasting roughly 6 to 11 cycles. TCRdb ran MiXCR on the 5' RACE reads and lists one entry per CDR3 protein. The sample shows around 1,600,000 distinct CDR3 sequences, approximately 42% of them seen only once. CDR3 length: 13 residues. The germline V gene encodes CDR1 DFQATT and CDR2 SNEGSKA (reference sequence). V lost 4 bases and J lost 7; bases outside the gene matches: 9. The clonotype originates from a woman under 30 in good health. The chain joins TRBV20-1 to TRBJ1-2, with 7 nucleotides matching TRBD1. The specimen was blood. The CDR3 region has the DNA TGCAGTGCTATCGGACAGGCCAGACTTGGCTACACCTTC. It translates to CSAIGQARLGYTF.